This TCR beta chain stems from a study of radiation and T cells in renal cell carcinoma. Findings and caveats of the study: From baseline, blood top tumor clonotypes peaked at 2 weeks post-radiation. Compared with controls, irradiated tumors had more, larger dominant CDR3 motifs.

CDR3 size: 17 residues. Germline V gene sequence: CDR1 KGHSH, CDR2 LQKENI. Germline trimming cut 2 bases from V and 4 bases from J; bases unmatched to any gene: 13. Treatment denoted: 15 Gy SBRT to primary tumor, nephrectomy 4 weeks later. Measured with immunoSEQ multiplex PCR; TCRdb has only the in-frame clones, and not every one. Of about 9,300 clones in the sample, about 63% were seen once. As to this clone: Its specificity is not known.

The V and J genes are TRBV18 and TRBJ2-5, with TRBD1 matching over 7 bases. Sample: tumor tissue, taken from a patient whose treatment included radiotherapy and nephrectomy. This TCR was sampled from a woman aged 45 to 65 with renal cell carcinoma. The CDR3 sequence: CASSPIERQGGGETQYF. The DNA of the CDR3 is TGTGCCAGCTCACCAATCGAAAGACAGGGTGGTGGAGAGACCCAGTACTTC.